The 11 T cell receptor beta chains presented below share a single source sample, sequenced in a study of blood T cell repertoires in COVID-19. Libraries were prepared by immunoSEQ multiplex PCR; TCRdb keeps only in-frame clonotypes and omits some of them. Here the sample spans 250,000 to 400,000 clones, 85% to 90% being singletons. The sample was peripheral blood. These receptors were obtained from a woman aged 25 to 45 with COVID-19, enrolled during active disease.

This clone was observed a handful of times. This chain joins TRBV7-9 and TRBJ2-1; TRBD2 matches 9 bases. CDR1 SEHNR and CDR2 FQNEAQ come from the germline V gene (reference sequence). The CDR3 is made up of 14 amino acids. J lost 6 bases, V lost 2 bases, and 2 bases had no gene match. CDR3 nucleotide sequence: TGTGCCAGCAGCTTAACTAGCGGGTCCAATGAGCAGTTCTTC. Translated: CASSLTSGSNEQFF.

The J gene is TRBJ1-2, the V gene TRBV28; TRBD1 is a possible D gene (6 bases). Germline V gene sequence: CDR1 MDHEN, CDR2 SYDVKM. The V end was cut by 6 bases, the J end by 3 bases, with 8 bases between. The CDR3 runs 12 residues. The CDR3 loop reads CASRGGDYGYTF. For the CDR3, the DNA is TGTGCCAGCAGAGGGGGTGACTATGGCTACACCTTC.

The chain carries TRBV30 and TRBJ1-1; TRBD1 agrees at 9 bases. The V gene end was trimmed by 4 bases and the J gene end by 1 base; junction bases not matched to a gene: 4. Germline CDR1 is GTSNPN and CDR2 is SVGIG (reference sequence). The CDR3 loop spans 14 amino acids. The CDR3 reads CAWTLDRGNTEAFF. The CDR3 bases are TGTGCCTGGACCCTGGACAGGGGGAACACTGAAGCTTTCTTT.

V and J are TRBV11-1 and TRBJ2-7; D is possibly TRBD2 (6 bases). Germline assignment: CDR1 SGHAT and CDR2 FQDESV (reference sequence). CDR3 length equals 15 residues. V was shortened by 3 bases and J by 6 bases, with 18 bases between the two germline ends. CDR3 residues: CASSFLTRGGSEQYF. The CDR3 nucleotides are TGTGCCAGCAGCTTCTTAACGCGGGGCGGGTCCGAGCAGTACTTC.

This chain links TRBV7-9 with TRBJ1-2; a possible D gene is TRBD1 (5 bases). The V end was cut by 1 base, the J end by 8 bases, with 17 bases between. Germline V gene data show CDR1 as SEHNR and CDR2 as FQNEAQ (reference sequence). This CDR3 contains 15 residues. Written as DNA, the CDR3 is TGTGCCAGCAGCTTAGTTGTGGCGGGGGGAGGCGGCTACACCTTC. Translated, it gives CASSLVVAGGGGYTF.

The chain joins TRBV18 to TRBJ1-2; 8 bases are shared with TRBD1. Germline CDR1 and CDR2: KGHSH and LQKENI. The CDR3 runs 15 residues. The junction had 2 bases not matched to a gene; V was cut back by 2 bases and J by 0 bases. The CDR3 DNA sequence: TGTGCCAGCTCACCATCACAGGGGGCTAACTATGGCTACACCTTC. Translating gives CASSPSQGANYGYTF.

This chain links TRBV6-1 with TRBJ1-1, with D perhaps matching TRBD1 (5 bases). The V gene's germline CDR1 is MNHNS and CDR2 SASEGT. The CDR3 has 13 amino acids. Trimming shortened V by 0 bases and J by 5 bases, and 7 bases separated the two germline ends. This CDR3 is CASSEARGTEAFF. CDR3 nucleotide sequence: TGTGCCAGCAGTGAAGCCCGGGGGACTGAAGCTTTCTTT.

The chain recombines TRBV2 with TRBJ1-6; 8 nucleotides match TRBD1. V lost 1 base and J lost 8; bases outside the gene matches: 4. Germline CDR1 reads SNHLY; CDR2 reads FYNNEI. This CDR3 is built from 15 residues. CDR3 nucleotide sequence: TGTGCCAGCAGTGAAGGGGTGACAGGGGATTCACCCCTCCACTTT. Its protein product is CASSEGVTGDSPLHF.

The J gene is TRBJ1-2, the V gene TRBV19; 7 bases line up with TRBD1. Germline V CDR1 and CDR2: LNHDA, SQIVND (reference sequence). V lost 2 bases and J lost 0; bases outside the gene matches: 6. This CDR3 spans 16 amino acids. The CDR3 sequence is CASSITPGTANYGYTF. CDR3 nucleotides: TGTGCCAGTAGTATAACTCCCGGGACAGCTAACTATGGCTACACCTTC.

The chain carries TRBV5-5 and TRBJ1-1; 8 positions agree with TRBD1. The CDR3 sequence is 14 residues long. CDR1 and CDR2 from the germline V gene are SGHKS and YYEKEE (reference sequence). Trimming removed 5 bases from V and 3 bases from J; junction bases left unmatched: 6. CDR3 DNA: TGTGCCAGCAGTTCCAGACAGGGGTACACTGAAGCTTTCTTT. Its protein product is CASSSRQGYTEAFF.

The gene calls are TRBV5-1 and TRBJ2-3, with a possible D match to TRBD2 (6 bases). Trimming pared 0 bases from V and 5 bases from J, leaving 16 bases between. The CDR3 consists of 16 residues. CDR1 is SGHRS and CDR2 is YFSETQ in the germline V gene. The CDR3 sequence is CASSLASPTGGDTQYF. For the CDR3, the DNA is TGCGCCAGCAGCTTGGCGTCGCCGACCGGGGGAGATACGCAGTATTTT.